Presented here are 18 T cell receptor beta chains from one specimen sequenced in a study of shared clonotypes between healthy human individuals. Produced via immunoSEQ multiplex PCR; TCRdb's table is partial and in-frame only. The sample holds around 2,000,000 clones; approximately 94% are singletons and the top ten take 1% to 1.3%. Positively selected for CCR7, the CD45RO-negative cells used as naive CD8 cells excluded terminally differentiated effector memory CD45RA+ cells. Sequencing was done on a sample of naive CD8+ T cells sorted from blood. These receptors were taken from a man aged 18 to 30 in good health.

The gene calls are TRBV2 and TRBJ2-2; D not certain. Trimming removed 1 base from V and 6 bases from J, with 9 bases in between. The germline V gene has CDR1 SNHLY and CDR2 FYNNEI. The CDR3 has 14 residues. The CDR3 region has the DNA TGTGCCAGCAGTGAAGTCGCTGGGGCCGGGGAGCTGTTTTTT. Protein product: CASSEVAGAGELFF.

The V call is TRBV27, the J call TRBJ1-5, with TRBD1 as a possible D gene (6 bases). Germline CDR1 and CDR2: MNHEY and SMNVEV (reference sequence). CDR3 size: 14 residues. Trimming took 7 bases from V and 2 from J, leaving 12 bases between them. The CDR3 region is CASTPGQRNQPQHF. The CDR3 bases are TGTGCCAGCACCCCCGGACAGCGCAATCAGCCCCAGCATTTT.

About this clone: At the DNA level, this CDR3 is encoded by other sequences in the same sample as well. The chain combines TRBV15 with TRBJ2-7; D remains ambiguous. V lost 1 base and J lost 1, with 5 bases in between. The germline gives CDR1 LNHNV, CDR2 YYDKDF (reference sequence). The CDR3 extends over 13 amino acids. CDR3 in DNA: TGTGCCACCAGCAGAGGCGGATCCTACGAGCAGTACTTC. Its translation: CATSRGGSYEQYF.

This clone was observed a few times. V usage is TRBV2 and J usage is TRBJ2-7; D not resolved. V was cut by 6 bases and J by 3 bases, with 12 bases left in between. The CDR3 totals 13 residues. Germline V gene sequence: CDR1 SNHLY, CDR2 FYNNEI. The chain's CDR3 is CASRDPDYYEQYF. CDR3 nucleotides: TGTGCCAGCAGGGACCCGGATTACTACGAGCAGTACTTC.

To note about this clone: One end of the junction varies from germline; a read error may be responsible. V and J are TRBV10-2 and TRBJ2-7; D is uncertain. The CDR3 spans 14 residues. The germline V gene encodes CDR1 WSHSY and CDR2 SAAADI. The CDR3 protein is CASSITENSYGQYF. The CDR3 coding sequence is TGCGCCAGCAGTATTACGGAAAACTCCTACGGGCAGTACTTC.

In this sample, this clone turned up once. The chain is built from TRBV21-1 and TRBJ1-2; TRBD1 is the table's D call and was not checked against the DNA. TRBV21-1 is a recognized pseudogene. There are 16 residues in the CDR3. The CDR3, as DNA: TGTGCCAGCAGCAAAGGGATTTGGGCAGGGGGCTGGGGCTACACCTTC. It specifies CASSKGIWAGGWGYTF.

CDR3 sequence: CASSPPGDSEQYF. The DNA of the CDR3 is TGCGCCAGCAGCCCACCCGGGGATAGCGAGCAGTACTTC. The chain joins TRBV4-3 to TRBJ2-7; possibly TRBD2 for D (5 bases). Germline V gives CDR1 LGHNA, CDR2 YSLEER. V shed 4 bases and J shed 6 bases, with 13 bases lying between them. The CDR3 extends over 13 amino acids.

The chain joins TRBV27 to TRBJ2-7; possibly TRBD2 for D (7 bases). This CDR3 is built from 16 residues. Germline loops: CDR1 MNHEY, CDR2 SMNVEV (reference sequence). V lost 2 bases, J lost 6 bases, and 20 bases lay in between. Here the CDR3 reads CASSLIGGATYVEQYF. DNA of the CDR3: TGTGCCAGCAGTTTAATTGGGGGGGCCACCTATGTCGAGCAGTACTTC.

This clone occurred once. The V and J genes are TRBV10-2 and TRBJ2-1; D gene uncertain. The germline V gene has CDR1 WSHSY and CDR2 SAAADI. CDR3 size: 11 residues. Trimming cost V 8 bases and J 9 bases, with 11 bases left between them. CDR3 loop: CASLGPPEQFF. Here the CDR3 DNA reads TGCGCCAGCCTGGGCCCTCCTGAGCAGTTCTTC.

The V gene is TRBV5-8, the J gene TRBJ2-5; D remains ambiguous. Germline V gene sequence: CDR1 SGHTS, CDR2 YDEGEE. Trimming cost V 3 bases and J 5 bases, with 11 bases left between them. The CDR3 contains 13 residues. The DNA of the CDR3 is TGTGCCAGCAGCTCGGCCTTTATCGAGACCCAGTACTTC. It yields the protein CASSSAFIETQYF. The whole variable domain, remainder taken from reference TRBV5-8 and TRBJ2-5, is EAGVTQSPTHLIKTRGQQATLRCSPISGHTSVYWYQQALGLGLQFLLWYDEGEERNRGNFPPRFSGRQFPNYSSELNVNALELEDSALYLCASSSAFIETQYFGPGTRLLVL.

In this sample, this clone turned up a few times. V gene TRBV20-1 combines with J gene TRBJ2-7; D gene unclear. V was shortened by 0 bases and J by 5 bases, with 2 bases between the two germline ends. This CDR3 has 10 amino acids. Germline CDR1 reads DFQATT; CDR2 reads SNEGSKA (reference sequence). The CDR3 loop reads CSARDDEQYF. In DNA form, the CDR3 reads TGCAGTGCTAGAGACGACGAGCAGTACTTC.

The chain uses TRBV7-3 and TRBJ2-5; D is possibly TRBD2 (6 bases). V was pared by 0 bases and J by 4 bases, with 9 bases between. The CDR3 sequence is 14 residues long. Germline CDR1 and CDR2: SGHTA and FQGTGA. Here the CDR3 reads CASSLTGGIETQYF. The CDR3 DNA is TGTGCCAGCAGCTTAACGGGGGGTATAGAGACCCAGTACTTC. The full variable domain, with the rest looked up from reference TRBV7-3 and TRBJ2-5, is GAGVSQTPSNKVTEKGKYVELRCDPISGHTALYWYRQSLGQGPEFLIYFQGTGAADDSGLPNDRFFAVRPEGSVSTLKIQRTERGDSAVYLCASSLTGGIETQYFGPGTRLLVL.

CDR3 amino acids: CASSQVVTGADTQYF. The CDR3 DNA sequence: TGCGCCAGCAGCCAAGTAGTCACAGGGGCAGATACGCAGTATTTT. This chain joins TRBV4-3 and TRBJ2-3, with 7 nucleotides matching TRBD1. This CDR3 region has 15 residues. CDR1 is LGHNA and CDR2 is YSLEER in the germline V gene. With 1 base clipped from V and 4 bases from J, the junction kept 5 bases outside the gene matches.

The chain has TRBV29-1 and TRBJ2-7; D not certain. This CDR3 region has 10 residues. Germline V CDR1 and CDR2: SQVTM, ANQGSEA. V shed 4 bases and J shed 7 bases, with 8 bases lying between them. The CDR3 nucleotides are TGCAGCGTTGTCGCGGTTGAGCAGTACTTC. Amino acids: CSVVAVEQYF.

The rearrangement joins TRBV11-1 to TRBJ1-1; D unresolved. V gave up 2 bases and J gave up 3 bases, with 7 bases separating them. CDR3 length: 13 residues. From germline, CDR1 is SGHAT and CDR2 FQDESV (reference sequence). The CDR3 nucleotides are TGTGCCAGCAGCTTACCTGGGGACACTGAAGCTTTCTTT. Translated, it gives CASSLPGDTEAFF.

This chain connects TRBV28 to TRBJ2-7; D ambiguous. Germline lookup yields CDR1 MDHEN and CDR2 SYDVKM. The CDR3 sequence is 12 residues long. Trimming left V 5 bases short and J 3 bases short, with 8 bases between. The CDR3 reads CASSPSLYEQYF. The CDR3 bases are TGTGCCAGCAGTCCATCCCTCTACGAGCAGTACTTC.

This chain uses TRBV4-1 with TRBJ2-3; 8 bases are shared with TRBD2. The CDR3 is 15 amino acids. V gave up 4 bases and J gave up 5 bases; unmatched junction bases: 8. Per the germline V gene, CDR1 is MGHRA and CDR2 is YSYEKL. CDR3 sequence (DNA): TGCGCCAGCAGCCCCCGGCGGGGGGCGGGAGATACGCAGTATTTT. Its protein is CASSPRRGAGDTQYF.

The chain is built from TRBV27 and TRBJ2-1; 7 bases fit TRBD2. CDR3 length: 19 amino acids. With V trimmed by 2 bases and J by 2 bases, 15 bases remained unmatched. Germline V gene lookup returns CDR1 MNHEY and CDR2 SMNVEV (reference sequence). The CDR3 DNA follows: TGTGCCAGCAGTTTAGCCTCTGGAATCGTGGGAGGGCCCTACAATGAGCAGTTCTTC. Translated: CASSLASGIVGGPYNEQFF.